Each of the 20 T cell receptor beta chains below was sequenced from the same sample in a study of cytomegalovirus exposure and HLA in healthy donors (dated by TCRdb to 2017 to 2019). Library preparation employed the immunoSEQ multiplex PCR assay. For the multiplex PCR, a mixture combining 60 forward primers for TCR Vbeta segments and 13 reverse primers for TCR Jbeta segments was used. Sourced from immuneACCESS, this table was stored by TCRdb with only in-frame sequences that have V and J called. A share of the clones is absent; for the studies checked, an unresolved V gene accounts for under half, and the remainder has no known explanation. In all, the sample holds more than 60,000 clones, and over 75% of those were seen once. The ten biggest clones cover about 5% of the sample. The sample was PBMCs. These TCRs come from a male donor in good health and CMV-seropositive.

The CDR3 coding sequence is TGTGCCAGCAGCTTAAGGTCGGGACAGGGATTAGGCTACACCTTC. This codes for CASSLRSGQGLGYTF. The V gene is TRBV7-8, the J gene TRBJ1-2, with 9 nucleotides matching TRBD1. The junction had 9 bases not matched to a gene; V was cut back by 2 bases and J by 8 bases. CDR1 is SGHVS, CDR2 FQNEAQ, per germline. CDR3 length: 15 residues.

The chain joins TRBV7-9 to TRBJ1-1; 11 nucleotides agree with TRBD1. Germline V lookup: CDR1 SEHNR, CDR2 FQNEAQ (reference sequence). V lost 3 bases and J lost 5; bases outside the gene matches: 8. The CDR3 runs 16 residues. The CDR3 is CASSLGQGEWGTEAFF. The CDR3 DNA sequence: TGTGCCAGCAGCTTGGGACAGGGGGAGTGGGGGACTGAAGCTTTCTTT.

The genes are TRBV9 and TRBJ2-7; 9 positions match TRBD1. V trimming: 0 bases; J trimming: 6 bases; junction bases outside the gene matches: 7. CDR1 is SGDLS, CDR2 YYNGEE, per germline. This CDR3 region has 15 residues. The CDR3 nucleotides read TGTGCCAGCAGCGTAGACGGGACAGGGAGGTTCGAGCAGTACTTC. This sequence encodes CASSVDGTGRFEQYF. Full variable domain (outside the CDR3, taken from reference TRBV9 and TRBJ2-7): DSGVTQTPKHLITATGQRVTLRCSPRSGDLSVYWYQQSLDQGLQFLIQYYNGEERAKGNILERFSAQQFPDLHSELNLSSLELGDSALYFCASSVDGTGRFEQYFGPGTRLTVT.

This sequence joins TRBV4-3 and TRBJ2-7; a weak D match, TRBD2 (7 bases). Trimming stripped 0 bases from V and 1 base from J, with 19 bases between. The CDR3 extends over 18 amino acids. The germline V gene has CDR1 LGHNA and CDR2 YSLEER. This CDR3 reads CASSQEEGGAGESYEQYF. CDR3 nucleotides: TGCGCCAGCAGCCAAGAAGAGGGGGGTGCGGGGGAGTCCTACGAGCAGTACTTC.

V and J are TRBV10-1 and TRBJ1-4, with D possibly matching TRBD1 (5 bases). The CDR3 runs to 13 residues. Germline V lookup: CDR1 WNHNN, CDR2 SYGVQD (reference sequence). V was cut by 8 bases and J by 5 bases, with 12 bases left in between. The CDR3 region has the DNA TGCGCCAGCTATGGGGAGGGGAATGAAAAACTGTTTTTT. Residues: CASYGEGNEKLFF.

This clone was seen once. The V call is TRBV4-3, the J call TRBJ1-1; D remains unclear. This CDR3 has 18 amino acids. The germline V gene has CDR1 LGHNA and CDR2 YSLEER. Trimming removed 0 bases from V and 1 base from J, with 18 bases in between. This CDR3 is CASSQDLTRHTKNTEAFF. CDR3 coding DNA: TGCGCCAGCAGCCAAGATTTAACGAGACATACAAAGAACACTGAAGCTTTCTTT.

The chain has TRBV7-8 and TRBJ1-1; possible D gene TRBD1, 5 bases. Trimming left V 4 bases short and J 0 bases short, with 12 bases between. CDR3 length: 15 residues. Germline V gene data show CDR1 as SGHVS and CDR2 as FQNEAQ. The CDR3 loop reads CASSYTDRLNTEAFF. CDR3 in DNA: TGTGCCAGCAGCTACACCGACAGATTGAACACTGAAGCTTTCTTT.

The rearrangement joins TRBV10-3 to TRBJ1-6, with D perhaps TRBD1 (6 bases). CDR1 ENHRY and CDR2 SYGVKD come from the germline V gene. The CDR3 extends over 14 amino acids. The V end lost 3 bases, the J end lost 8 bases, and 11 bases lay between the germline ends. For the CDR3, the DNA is TGTGCCATCAGTGACCGGGACACCCATTCACCCCTCCACTTT. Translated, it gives CAISDRDTHSPLHF.

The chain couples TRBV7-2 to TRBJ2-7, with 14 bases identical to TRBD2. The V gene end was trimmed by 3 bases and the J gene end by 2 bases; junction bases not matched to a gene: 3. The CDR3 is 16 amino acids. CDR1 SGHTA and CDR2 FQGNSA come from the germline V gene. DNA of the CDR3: TGTGCCAGCAGCTTCGGACTAGCGGGGGGAACCTACGAGCAGTACTTC. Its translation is CASSFGLAGGTYEQYF.

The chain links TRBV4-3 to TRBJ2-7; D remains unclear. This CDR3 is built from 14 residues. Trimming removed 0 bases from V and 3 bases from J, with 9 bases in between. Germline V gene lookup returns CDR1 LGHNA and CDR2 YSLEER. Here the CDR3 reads CASSQDLSLYEQYF. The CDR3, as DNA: TGCGCCAGCAGCCAAGATCTTAGCCTCTACGAGCAGTACTTC.

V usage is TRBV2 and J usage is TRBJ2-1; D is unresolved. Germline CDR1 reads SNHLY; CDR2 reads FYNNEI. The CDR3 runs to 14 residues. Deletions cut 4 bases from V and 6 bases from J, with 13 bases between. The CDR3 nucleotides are TGTGCCAGCAGTGTGCATAGCCCCTTCAATGAGCAGTTCTTC. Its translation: CASSVHSPFNEQFF. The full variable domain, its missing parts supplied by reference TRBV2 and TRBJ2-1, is EPEVTQTPSHQVTQMGQEVILRCVPISNHLYFYWYRQILGQKVEFLVSFYNNEISEKSEIFDDQFSVERPDGSNFTLKIRSTKLEDSAMYFCASSVHSPFNEQFFGPGTRLTVL.

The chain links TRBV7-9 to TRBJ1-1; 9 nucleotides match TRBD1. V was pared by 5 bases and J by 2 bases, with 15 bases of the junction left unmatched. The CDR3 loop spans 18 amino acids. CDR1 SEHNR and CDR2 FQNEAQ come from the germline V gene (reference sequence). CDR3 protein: CASSAPGTGLDVNTEAFF. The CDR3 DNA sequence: TGTGCCAGCAGCGCACCGGGGACAGGGCTAGATGTAAACACTGAAGCTTTCTTT.

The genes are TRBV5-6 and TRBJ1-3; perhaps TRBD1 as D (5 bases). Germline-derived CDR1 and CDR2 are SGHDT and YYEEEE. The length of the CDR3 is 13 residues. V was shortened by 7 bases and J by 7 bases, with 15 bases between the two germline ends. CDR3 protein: CASARRGPNTIYF. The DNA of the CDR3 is TGTGCCAGCGCTAGGCGGGGCCCGAACACCATATATTTT. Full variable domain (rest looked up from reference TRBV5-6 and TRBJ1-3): DAGVTQSPTHLIKTRGQQVTLRCSPKSGHDTVSWYQQALGQGPQFIFQYYEEEERQRGNFPDRFSGHQFPNYSSELNVNALLLGDSALYLCASARRGPNTIYFGEGSWLTVV.

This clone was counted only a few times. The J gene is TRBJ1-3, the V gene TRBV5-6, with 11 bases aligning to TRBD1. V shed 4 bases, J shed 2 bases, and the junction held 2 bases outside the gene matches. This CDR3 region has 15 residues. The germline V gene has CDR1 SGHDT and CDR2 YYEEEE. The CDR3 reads CASSLDRGPGNTIYF. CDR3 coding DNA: TGTGCCAGCAGCCTGGACAGGGGGCCTGGAAACACCATATATTTT.

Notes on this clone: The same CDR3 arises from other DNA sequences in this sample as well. The CDR3 region has the DNA TGTGCCAGCAGGACAGGGGGCTCTGGGGCCAACGTCCTGACTTTC. The encoded protein is CASRTGGSGANVLTF. This chain connects TRBV6-1 to TRBJ2-6; TRBD1 matches at 9 bases. The CDR3 has 15 amino acids. V shed 6 bases and J 0 bases; nucleotides not matched to a gene: 0. Germline CDR1 is MNHNS and CDR2 is SASEGT.

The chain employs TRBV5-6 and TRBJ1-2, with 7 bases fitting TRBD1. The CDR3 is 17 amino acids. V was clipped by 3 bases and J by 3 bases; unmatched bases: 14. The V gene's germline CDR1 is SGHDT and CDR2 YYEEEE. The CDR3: CASSSLDRARVHYGYTF. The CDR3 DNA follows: TGTGCCAGCAGCTCACTAGACAGGGCCAGGGTTCACTATGGCTACACCTTC. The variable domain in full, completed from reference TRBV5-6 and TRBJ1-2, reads DAGVTQSPTHLIKTRGQQVTLRCSPKSGHDTVSWYQQALGQGPQFIFQYYEEEERQRGNFPDRFSGHQFPNYSSELNVNALLLGDSALYLCASSSLDRARVHYGYTFGSGTRLTVV.

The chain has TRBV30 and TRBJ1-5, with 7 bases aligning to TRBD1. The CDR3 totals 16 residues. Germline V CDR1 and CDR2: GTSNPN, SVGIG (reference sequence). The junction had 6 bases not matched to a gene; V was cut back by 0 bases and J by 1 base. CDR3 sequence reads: CAWSVRQTGSNQPQHF. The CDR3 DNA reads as TGTGCCTGGAGTGTCCGACAGACAGGGAGCAATCAGCCCCAGCATTTT. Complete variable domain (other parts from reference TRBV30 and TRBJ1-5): SQTIHQWPATLVQPVGSPLSLECTVEGTSNPNLYWYRQAAGRGLQLLFYSVGIGQISSEVPQNLSASRPQDRQFILSSKKLLLSDSGFYLCAWSVRQTGSNQPQHFGDGTRLSIL.

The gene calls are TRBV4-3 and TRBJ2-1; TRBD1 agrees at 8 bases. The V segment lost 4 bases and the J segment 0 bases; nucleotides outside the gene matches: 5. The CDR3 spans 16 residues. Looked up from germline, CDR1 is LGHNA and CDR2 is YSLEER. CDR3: CASSPRQGTSYNEQFF. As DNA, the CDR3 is TGCGCCAGCAGCCCCCGACAGGGGACCTCCTACAATGAGCAGTTCTTC.

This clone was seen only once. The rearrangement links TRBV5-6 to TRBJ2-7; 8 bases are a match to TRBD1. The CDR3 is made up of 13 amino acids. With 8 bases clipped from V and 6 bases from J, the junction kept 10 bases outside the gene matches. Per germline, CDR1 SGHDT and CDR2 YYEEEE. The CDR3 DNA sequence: TGTGCCAGTATACAGGGGGGCGTGGGCGAGCAGTACTTC. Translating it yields CASIQGGVGEQYF.

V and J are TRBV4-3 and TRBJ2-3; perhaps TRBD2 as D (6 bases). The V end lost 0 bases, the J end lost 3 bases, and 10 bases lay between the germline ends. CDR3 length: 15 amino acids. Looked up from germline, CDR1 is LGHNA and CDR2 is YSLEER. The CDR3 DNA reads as TGCGCCAGCAGCCAAGATCTGGGACTTACAGATACGCAGTATTTT. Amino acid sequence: CASSQDLGLTDTQYF.